The text below deals with one T cell receptor (beta chain). Using its own MiXCR run on the RT-PCR reads, TCRdb lists one record per CDR3 protein. The sample shows fewer than 15,000 distinct CDR3 sequences, 20% to 25% of them seen only once. These data are taken from a study of patients and donors after allogeneic stem cell transplantation. The CDR3 extends over 14 amino acids. V lost 3 bases, J lost 1 base, and 10 bases lay in between. Germline V CDR1 and CDR2: ENHRY, SYGVKD. Source material: blood, either unsorted or a sorted T cell fraction (not recorded which). The receptor was isolated from a human donor who was either an allogeneic HSCT recipient or a stem cell or donor lymphocyte infusion donor (not recorded which). It is not recorded whose cells these are; they may come from a transplant donor. The chain employs TRBV10-3 and TRBJ2-7, with TRBD2 as a possible D gene (6 bases). The CDR3 spells CAISETGGSYEQYF. DNA for the CDR3: TGTGCCATCAGTGAAACCGGAGGGTCCTACGAGCAGTACTTC.